What follows are 12 T cell receptor beta chains derived from one specimen sequenced in a study of T cells after somatic rescue of genetic block (dated by TCRdb to the early 2020s). The library was prepared using the immunoSEQ multiplex PCR assay. TCRdb mirrors the immuneACCESS table, restricted to in-frame sequences. Some clones are absent from its copies; in checked studies, under half trace to an unresolved V gene, and the reason for the others is unknown. This sample gives more than 70,000 clones in total; 70% to 90% of them show up just once. The ten biggest clones cover more than 1.5% of the sample. Sequenced: peripheral blood mononuclear cells (PBMCs). These receptors were collected from a woman aged 18-29 years.

This chain joins TRBV5-1 and TRBJ1-3; possible D gene TRBD1, 5 bases. Germline V gives CDR1 SGHRS, CDR2 YFSETQ. Between the trimmed V and J ends, which lost 3 bases and 1 base, there was a span of 17 bases. The CDR3 totals 17 residues. CDR3 residues: CASSWGPEGTSGNTIYF. The CDR3 region has the DNA TGCGCCAGCAGCTGGGGTCCTGAGGGGACTTCTGGAAACACCATATATTTT.

The chain employs TRBV13 and TRBJ2-2; D is uncertain. Germline values: CDR1 PRHDT, CDR2 FYEKMQ (reference sequence). V was trimmed by 4 bases and J by 7 bases, leaving 10 bases between them. The CDR3 runs to 13 residues. This chain's CDR3 is CASSYARVGELFF. The DNA of the CDR3 is TGTGCCAGCAGCTACGCAAGGGTCGGGGAGCTGTTTTTT.

CDR3 in amino acids: CASRGGLQPQHF. CDR3 in DNA: TGTGCCAGCAGGGGGGGGCTTCAGCCCCAGCATTTT. The V and J genes are TRBV2 and TRBJ1-5; D perhaps matches TRBD1 (6 bases). The CDR3 totals 12 residues. Trimming left V 6 bases short and J 6 bases short, with 9 bases between. Germline V gene data show CDR1 as SNHLY and CDR2 as FYNNEI.

V and J are TRBV5-4 and TRBJ2-7; perhaps TRBD2 as D (5 bases). Looked up from germline, CDR1 is SGHNT and CDR2 is YYREEE (reference sequence). The CDR3 extends over 13 amino acids. V lost 8 bases to trimming and J lost 5 bases, with 17 bases between them. This CDR3 reads CASTPSPMDEQYF. In nucleotides, the CDR3 is TGTGCCAGTACCCCTAGCCCGATGGACGAGCAGTACTTC.

The chain carries TRBV7-9 and TRBJ1-2; 8 nucleotides agree with TRBD1. From germline, CDR1 is SEHNR and CDR2 FQNEAQ (reference sequence). After removal of 7 bases from V and 0 bases from J, the junction contained 4 bases not matched to a gene. This CDR3 contains 14 residues. CDR3 DNA sequence: TGTGCCAGCAAAACAGGGGGATCTAACTATGGCTACACCTTC. Its translation: CASKTGGSNYGYTF.

This sequence joins TRBV6-6 and TRBJ2-2; D perhaps matches TRBD1 (5 bases). CDR1 is MNHNY, CDR2 SVGAGI, per germline (reference sequence). This CDR3 region has 13 residues. Trimming removed 11 bases from V and 0 bases from J, with 10 bases in between. The CDR3 bases are TGTGCCGCGAAGGGGTCGAACACCGGGGAGCTGTTTTTT. Translated: CAAKGSNTGELFF.

This chain joins TRBV7-9 and TRBJ1-1; TRBD1 is a possible D gene (6 bases). CDR1 and CDR2 from the germline V gene are SEHNR and FQNEAQ (reference sequence). The CDR3 extends over 18 amino acids. With 5 bases removed from V and 1 base from J, the gap between germline ends came to 23 bases. The CDR3 sequence is CASSRGGGTPRKNTEAFF. The CDR3 region has the DNA TGTGCCAGCAGCCGAGGGGGAGGGACGCCTAGAAAGAACACTGAAGCTTTCTTT.

V usage is TRBV29-1 and J usage is TRBJ2-5; 11 bases line up with TRBD1. The J call may be mistaken, given a closer DNA end match to TRBJ2-7. Per the germline V gene, CDR1 is SQVTM and CDR2 is ANQGSEA. The CDR3 has 13 amino acids. CDR3 in DNA: TGCAGCGTTACCGGGACAGGGGGCTACGAGCAGTACTTC. Residues: CSVTGTGGYEQYF.

The V gene is TRBV4-2, the J gene TRBJ2-3; no clear D. The V and J ends lost 4 bases and 10 bases respectively, with 12 bases between them. Germline V lookup: CDR1 LGHNA, CDR2 YNFKEQ. The CDR3 sequence is 12 residues long. The CDR3 DNA is TGTGCCAGCAGCCGGGGTCTTGGGGCGCAGTATTTT. It yields the protein CASSRGLGAQYF.

This sequence joins TRBV30 and TRBJ1-5; a possible D gene is TRBD1 (5 bases). The V gene's germline CDR1 is GTSNPN and CDR2 SVGIG (reference sequence). V was clipped by 3 bases and J by 15 bases, with 21 bases between them. This CDR3 region has 13 residues. CDR3 protein: CAWSATFGAPRHF. As DNA, the CDR3 is TGTGCCTGGAGCGCCACTTTTGGGGCCCCGAGGCATTTT.

The chain joins TRBV2 to TRBJ1-1; TRBD1 is a possible D gene (6 bases). Germline-derived CDR1 and CDR2 are SNHLY and FYNNEI. CDR3 size: 14 residues. Trimming took off 6 bases at V and 7 bases at J, with 18 bases between the two ends. This CDR3 is CASSRGGQGIEAFF. DNA for the CDR3: TGTGCCAGCAGCCGGGGGGGCCAGGGAATTGAAGCTTTCTTT.

The chain links TRBV9 to TRBJ1-2; no firm D call. The germline V and J ends were trimmed by 3 bases and 4 bases, with 28 bases remaining between them. The CDR3 loop spans 19 amino acids. CDR1 is SGDLS and CDR2 is YYNGEE in the germline V gene. DNA of the CDR3: TGTGCCAGCAGCGCCACCCGAGTTTCCGGGAACGACGAGCTCTATGGCTACACCTTC. Its protein is CASSATRVSGNDELYGYTF.